The TCR beta chain under discussion was sequenced for a study of shared clonotypes between healthy human individuals. The study's findings and limits: Naive subsets typically showed greater estimated richness than memory subsets.

The ends were cut back, 5 bases at V and 7 bases at J, with 8 bases in the middle. The germline V gene has CDR1 GTSNPN and CDR2 SVGIG (reference sequence). The CDR3 is 10 amino acids. Libraries were prepared by immunoSEQ multiplex PCR; TCRdb keeps only in-frame clonotypes and omits some of them. The table records some 1.5 million clones, around 97% of them present only once. Comments on this clone: Its antigen remains unidentified.

Sequenced material: naive CD4+ T cells sorted from blood. The subset was: CD45RA+ positively selected. The clonotype comes from a man aged 25-45 years in good health. V and J are TRBV30 and TRBJ1-2; D gene unclear. In DNA form, the CDR3 reads TGTGCCTGGGGAAGAGTTGGCTACACCTTC. Its translation is CAWGRVGYTF.